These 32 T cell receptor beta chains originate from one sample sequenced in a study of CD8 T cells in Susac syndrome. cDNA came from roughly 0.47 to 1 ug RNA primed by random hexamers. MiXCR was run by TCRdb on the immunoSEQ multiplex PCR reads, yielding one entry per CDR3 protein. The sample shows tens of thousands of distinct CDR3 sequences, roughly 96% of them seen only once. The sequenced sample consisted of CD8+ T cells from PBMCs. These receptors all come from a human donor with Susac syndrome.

The CDR3 loop reads CSARGGRGSNQPQHF. In nucleotides, the CDR3 is TGCAGTGCCAGGGGGGGGCGCGGGAGCAATCAGCCCCAGCATTTT. The chain links TRBV20-1 to TRBJ1-5; 7 bases agree with TRBD1. The CDR3 is made up of 15 amino acids. The germline gives CDR1 DFQATT, CDR2 SNEGSKA (reference sequence). J gave up 1 base and V 6 bases, and 9 bases lay outside the gene matches.

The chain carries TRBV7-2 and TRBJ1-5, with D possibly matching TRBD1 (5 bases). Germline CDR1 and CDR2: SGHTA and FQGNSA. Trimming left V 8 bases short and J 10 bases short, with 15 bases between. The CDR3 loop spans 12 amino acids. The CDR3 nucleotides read TGTGCCAGCTCTCAGGACGGGGCACCCCAGCATTTT. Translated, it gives CASSQDGAPQHF.

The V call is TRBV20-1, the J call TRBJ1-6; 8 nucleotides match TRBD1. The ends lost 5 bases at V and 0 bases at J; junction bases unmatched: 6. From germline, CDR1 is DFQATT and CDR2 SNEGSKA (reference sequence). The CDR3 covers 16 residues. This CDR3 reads CSARGDRSSYNSPLHF. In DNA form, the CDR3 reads TGCAGTGCTCGAGGGGACAGGAGCTCCTATAATTCACCCCTCCACTTT.

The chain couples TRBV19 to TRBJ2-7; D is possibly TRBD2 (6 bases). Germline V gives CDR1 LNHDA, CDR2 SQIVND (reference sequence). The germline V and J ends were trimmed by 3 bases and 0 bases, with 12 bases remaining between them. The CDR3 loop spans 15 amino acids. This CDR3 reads CASSIAGTNSYEQYF. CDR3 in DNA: TGTGCCAGTAGTATCGCGGGGACGAACTCCTACGAGCAGTACTTC. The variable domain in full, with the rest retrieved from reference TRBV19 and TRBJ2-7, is DGGITQSPKYLFRKEGQNVTLSCEQNLNHDAMYWYRQDPGQGLRLIYYSQIVNDFQKGDIAEGYSVSREKKESFPLTVTSAQKNPTAFYLCASSIAGTNSYEQYFGPGTRLTVT.

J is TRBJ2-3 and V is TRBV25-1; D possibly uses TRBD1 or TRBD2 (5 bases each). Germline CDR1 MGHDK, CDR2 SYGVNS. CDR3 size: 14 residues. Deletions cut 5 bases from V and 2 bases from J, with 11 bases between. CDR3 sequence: CASSPGTVTDTQYF. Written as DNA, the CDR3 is TGTGCCAGCAGTCCCGGGACGGTCACAGATACGCAGTATTTT.

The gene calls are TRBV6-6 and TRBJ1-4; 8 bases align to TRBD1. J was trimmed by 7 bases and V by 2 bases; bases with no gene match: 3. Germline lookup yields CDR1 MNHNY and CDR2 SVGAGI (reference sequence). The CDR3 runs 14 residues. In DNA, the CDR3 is TGTGCCAGCAGTTACGGGACAGGAGTTGAAAAACTGTTTTTT. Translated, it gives CASSYGTGVEKLFF.

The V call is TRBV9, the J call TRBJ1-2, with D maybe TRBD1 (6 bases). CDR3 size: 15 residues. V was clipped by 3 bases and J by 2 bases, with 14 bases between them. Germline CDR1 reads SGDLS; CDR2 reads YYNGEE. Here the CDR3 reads CASSGGGQPNYGYTF. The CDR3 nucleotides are TGTGCCAGCAGCGGCGGGGGGCAGCCGAACTATGGCTACACCTTC.

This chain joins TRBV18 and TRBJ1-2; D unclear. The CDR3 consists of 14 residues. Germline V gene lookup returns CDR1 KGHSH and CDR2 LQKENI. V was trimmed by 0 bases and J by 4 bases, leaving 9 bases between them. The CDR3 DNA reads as TGTGCCAGCTCACCACCATCAAGACTCTATGGCTACACCTTC. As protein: CASSPPSRLYGYTF.

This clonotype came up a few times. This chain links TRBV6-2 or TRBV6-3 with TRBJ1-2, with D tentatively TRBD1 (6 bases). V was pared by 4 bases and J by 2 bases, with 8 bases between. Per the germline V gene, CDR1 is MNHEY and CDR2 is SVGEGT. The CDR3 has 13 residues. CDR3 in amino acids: CASSSGHNYGYTF. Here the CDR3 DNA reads TGTGCCAGCAGTTCGGGACACAACTATGGCTACACCTTC.

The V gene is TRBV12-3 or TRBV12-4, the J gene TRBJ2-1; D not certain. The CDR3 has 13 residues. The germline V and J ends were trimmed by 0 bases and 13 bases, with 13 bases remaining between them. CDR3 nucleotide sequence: TGTGCCAGCAGTTTAGCTAACTGGCCCAAACAGTTCTTC. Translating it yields CASSLANWPKQFF.

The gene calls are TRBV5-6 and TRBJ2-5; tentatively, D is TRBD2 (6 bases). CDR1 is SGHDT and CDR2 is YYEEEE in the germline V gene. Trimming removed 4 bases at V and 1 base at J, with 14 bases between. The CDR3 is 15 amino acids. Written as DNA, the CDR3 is TGTGCCAGCAGCCGAAGGACTAATAGCCAAGAGACCCAGTACTTC. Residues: CASSRRTNSQETQYF. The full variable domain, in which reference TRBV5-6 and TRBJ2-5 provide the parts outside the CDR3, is DAGVTQSPTHLIKTRGQQVTLRCSPKSGHDTVSWYQQALGQGPQFIFQYYEEEERQRGNFPDRFSGHQFPNYSSELNVNALLLGDSALYLCASSRRTNSQETQYFGPGTRLLVL.

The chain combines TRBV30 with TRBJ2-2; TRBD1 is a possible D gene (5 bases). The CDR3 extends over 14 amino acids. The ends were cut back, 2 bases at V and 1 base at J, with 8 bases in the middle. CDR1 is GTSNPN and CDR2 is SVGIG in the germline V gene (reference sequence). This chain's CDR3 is CAWSQTVNTGELFF. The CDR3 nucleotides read TGTGCCTGGAGTCAGACAGTGAACACCGGGGAGCTGTTTTTT. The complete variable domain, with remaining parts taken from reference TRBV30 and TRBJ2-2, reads SQTIHQWPATLVQPVGSPLSLECTVEGTSNPNLYWYRQAAGRGLQLLFYSVGIGQISSEVPQNLSASRPQDRQFILSSKKLLLSDSGFYLCAWSQTVNTGELFFGEGSRLTVL.

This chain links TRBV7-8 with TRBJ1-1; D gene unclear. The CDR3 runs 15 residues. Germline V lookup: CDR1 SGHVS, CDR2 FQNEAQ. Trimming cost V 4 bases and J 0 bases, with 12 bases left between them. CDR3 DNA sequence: TGTGCCAGCAGCTCCTCAAGCTGGGTGAACACTGAAGCTTTCTTT. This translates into CASSSSSWVNTEAFF. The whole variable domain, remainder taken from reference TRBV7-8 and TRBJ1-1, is GAGVSQSPRYKVAKRGQDVALRCDPISGHVSLFWYQQALGQGPEFLTYFQNEAQLDKSGLPSDRFFAERPEGSVSTLKIQRTQQEDSAVYLCASSSSSWVNTEAFFGQGTRLTVV.

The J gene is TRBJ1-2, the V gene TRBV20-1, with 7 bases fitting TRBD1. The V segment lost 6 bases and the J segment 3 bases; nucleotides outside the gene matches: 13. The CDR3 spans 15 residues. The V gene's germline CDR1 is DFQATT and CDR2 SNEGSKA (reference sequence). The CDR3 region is CSARPADREDYGYTF. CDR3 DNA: TGCAGTGCCAGGCCGGCAGACAGGGAGGACTATGGCTACACCTTC.

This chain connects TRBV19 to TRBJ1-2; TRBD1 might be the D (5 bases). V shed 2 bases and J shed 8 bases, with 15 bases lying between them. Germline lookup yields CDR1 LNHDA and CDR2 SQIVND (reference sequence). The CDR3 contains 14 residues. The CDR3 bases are TGTGCCAGTAGTATACTAGCGCAGGGCGGCGGCTACACCTTC. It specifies CASSILAQGGGYTF. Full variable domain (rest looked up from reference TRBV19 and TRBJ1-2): DGGITQSPKYLFRKEGQNVTLSCEQNLNHDAMYWYRQDPGQGLRLIYYSQIVNDFQKGDIAEGYSVSREKKESFPLTVTSAQKNPTAFYLCASSILAQGGGYTFGSGTRLTVV.

DNA of the CDR3: TGTGCCAGCTCACCATCGGGGGCAGATACGCAGTATTTT. It encodes CASSPSGADTQYF. This sequence joins TRBV18 and TRBJ2-3; D might be TRBD2 (6 bases). This CDR3 spans 13 amino acids. With 2 bases removed from V and 4 bases from J, the gap between germline ends came to 7 bases. Germline loops: CDR1 KGHSH, CDR2 LQKENI. The full variable domain, completed using reference TRBV18 and TRBJ2-3, is NAGVMQNPRHLVRRRGQEARLRCSPMKGHSHVYWYRQLPEEGLKFMVYLQKENIIDESGMPKERFSAEFPKEGPSILRIQQVVRGDSAAYFCASSPSGADTQYFGPGTRLTVL.

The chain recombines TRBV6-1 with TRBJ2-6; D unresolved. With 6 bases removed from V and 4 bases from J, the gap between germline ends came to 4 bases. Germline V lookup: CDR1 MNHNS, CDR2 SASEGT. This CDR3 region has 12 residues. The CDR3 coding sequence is TGTGCCAGCAGGGTGGGGGCCAACGTCCTGACTTTC. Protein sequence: CASRVGANVLTF.

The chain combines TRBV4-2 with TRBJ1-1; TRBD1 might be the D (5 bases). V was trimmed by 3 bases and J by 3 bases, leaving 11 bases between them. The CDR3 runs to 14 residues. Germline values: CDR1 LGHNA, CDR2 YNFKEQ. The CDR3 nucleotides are TGTGCCAGCAGCCAGGGGACCTGGGACACTGAAGCTTTCTTT. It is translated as CASSQGTWDTEAFF.

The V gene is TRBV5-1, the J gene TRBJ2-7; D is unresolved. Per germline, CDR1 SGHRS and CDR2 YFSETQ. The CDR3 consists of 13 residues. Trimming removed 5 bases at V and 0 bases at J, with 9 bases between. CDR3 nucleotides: TGCGCCAGCAGTACCGAGTCCTCCTACGAGCAGTACTTC. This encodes CASSTESSYEQYF.

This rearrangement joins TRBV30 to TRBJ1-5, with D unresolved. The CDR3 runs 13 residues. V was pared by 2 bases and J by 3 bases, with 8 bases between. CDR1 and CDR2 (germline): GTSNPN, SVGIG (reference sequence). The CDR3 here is CAWSSDINQPQHF. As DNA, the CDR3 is TGTGCCTGGAGTTCGGATATCAATCAGCCCCAGCATTTT.

DNA of the CDR3: TGTGCCACCAGCAGAACGGGACAGGGGATCTATGGCTACACCTTC. This encodes CATSRTGQGIYGYTF. The gene calls are TRBV15 and TRBJ1-2; 10 nucleotides align to TRBD1. In germline, CDR1 is LNHNV, CDR2 YYDKDF (reference sequence). Trimming removed 2 bases from V and 4 bases from J; junction bases left unmatched: 4. This CDR3 region has 15 residues.

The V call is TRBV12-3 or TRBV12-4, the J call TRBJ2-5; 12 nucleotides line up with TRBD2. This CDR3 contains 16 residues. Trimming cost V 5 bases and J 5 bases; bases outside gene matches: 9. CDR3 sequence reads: CASSPGLAGIGETQYF. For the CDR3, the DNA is TGTGCCAGCAGTCCGGGACTAGCGGGTATAGGTGAGACCCAGTACTTC.

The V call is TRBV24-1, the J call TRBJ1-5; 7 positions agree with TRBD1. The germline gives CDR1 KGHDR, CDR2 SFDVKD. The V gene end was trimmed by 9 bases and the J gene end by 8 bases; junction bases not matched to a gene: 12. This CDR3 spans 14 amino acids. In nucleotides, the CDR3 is TGTGCCACCCCATCCTACGTTCAGGGGGAGCCCCAGCATTTT. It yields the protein CATPSYVQGEPQHF.

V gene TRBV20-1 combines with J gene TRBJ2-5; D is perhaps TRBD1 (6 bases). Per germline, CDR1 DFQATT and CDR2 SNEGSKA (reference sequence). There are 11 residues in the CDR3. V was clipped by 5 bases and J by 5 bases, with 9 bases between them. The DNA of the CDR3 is TGCAGTGCTGTGAGGGGGGAGACCCAGTACTTC. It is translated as CSAVRGETQYF.

Here the CDR3 DNA reads TGTGCCAGCAGCCCCCAGATTAACTATGGCTACACCTTC. It translates to CASSPQINYGYTF. This chain uses TRBV3-1 with TRBJ1-2, with D unresolved. This CDR3 contains 13 residues. The ends were cut back, 4 bases at V and 1 base at J, with 7 bases in the middle. Looked up from germline, CDR1 is LGHDT and CDR2 is YNNKEL (reference sequence).

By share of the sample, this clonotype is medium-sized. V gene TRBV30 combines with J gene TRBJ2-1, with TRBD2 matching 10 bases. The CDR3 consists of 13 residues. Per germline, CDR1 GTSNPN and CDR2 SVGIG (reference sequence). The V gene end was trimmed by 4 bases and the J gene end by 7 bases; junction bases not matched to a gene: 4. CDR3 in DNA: TGTGCCTGGAACCTAGCGGGGGTTAATGAGCAGTTCTTC. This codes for CAWNLAGVNEQFF.

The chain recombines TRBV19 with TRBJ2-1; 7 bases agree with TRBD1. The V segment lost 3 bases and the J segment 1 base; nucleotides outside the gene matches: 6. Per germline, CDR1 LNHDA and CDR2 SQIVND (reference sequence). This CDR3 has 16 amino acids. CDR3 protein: CASSIDRDSSYNEQFF. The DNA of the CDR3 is TGTGCCAGTAGTATCGACAGGGATTCTTCCTACAATGAGCAGTTCTTC.

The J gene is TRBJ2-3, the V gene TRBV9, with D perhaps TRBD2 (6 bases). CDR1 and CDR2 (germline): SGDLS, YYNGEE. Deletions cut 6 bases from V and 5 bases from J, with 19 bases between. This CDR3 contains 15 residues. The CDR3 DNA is TGTGCCAGCACCCGGACGGGGGACCGCCAAGATACGCAGTATTTT. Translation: CASTRTGDRQDTQYF.

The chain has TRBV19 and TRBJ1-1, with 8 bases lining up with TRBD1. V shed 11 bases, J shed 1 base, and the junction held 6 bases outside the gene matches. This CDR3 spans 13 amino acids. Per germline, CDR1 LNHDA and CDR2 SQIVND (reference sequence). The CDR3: CASRTGPNTEAFF. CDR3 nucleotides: TGTGCCTCGCGGACAGGGCCGAACACTGAAGCTTTCTTT.

CDR3 coding DNA: TGTGCCAGTAGCCTTCACGGGACAGATAGCAATCAGCCCCAGCATTTT. Translation gives CASSLHGTDSNQPQHF. V usage is TRBV19 and J usage is TRBJ1-5; 7 positions agree with TRBD1. V dropped 6 bases and J dropped 0; count of bases not matched to a gene: 8. CDR1 and CDR2 (germline): LNHDA, SQIVND (reference sequence). CDR3 size: 16 residues.

The CDR3 reads CASSLDLYEQYF. CDR3 DNA: TGCGCCAGCAGCTTGGACCTCTACGAGCAGTACTTC. This sequence joins TRBV5-1 and TRBJ2-7; D unresolved. V gave up 0 bases and J gave up 3 bases, with 4 bases separating them. The CDR3 is 12 amino acids. Looked up from germline, CDR1 is SGHRS and CDR2 is YFSETQ.

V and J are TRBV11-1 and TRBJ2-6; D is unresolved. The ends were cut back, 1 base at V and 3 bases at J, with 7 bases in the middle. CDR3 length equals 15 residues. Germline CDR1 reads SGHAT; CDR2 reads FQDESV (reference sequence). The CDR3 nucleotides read TGTGCCAGCAGCTTAGAAGTCGTTGGGGCCAACGTCCTGACTTTC. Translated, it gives CASSLEVVGANVLTF.